This TCR beta chain appears in the sequencing data of a study of T cells in Graves' hyperthyroidism and ophthalmopathy. Across the whole study: Peripheral blood draws took place at initial diagnosis, ahead of any treatment. Overall study results and limits: Most thyroid clonotypes that were expanded above 0.001 also turned up in blood. Through a model of 13 V-J features, ophthalmopathy was separated from stable hyperthyroidism.

About this clonotype: Its matching antigen is unknown.

Amplified regions were TCR beta CDR3 sequences from RNA transcripts. During a first-round RT-PCR of the TCR CDR3, the HTBI primer set was used. Via MiXCR, TCRdb re-called the multiplex PCR reads, giving one row per CDR3 protein. The profile covers 400,000 to 550,000 distinct CDR3 sequences, with less than 25% appearing a single time and 10% to 12% taken by the ten largest. Per the germline V gene, CDR1 is ENHRY and CDR2 is SYGVKD. The CDR3 has 17 residues. Trimming removed 7 bases from V and 4 bases from J; junction bases left unmatched: 11. Thyroid ultrasound and orbital computed tomography, with clinical symptoms and serum thyroxine and TRAb, informed diagnoses.

The gene calls are TRBV10-3 and TRBJ2-7; 15 bases map to TRBD2. The sample was blood. This sequence originates from a woman under 40 with Graves' ophthalmopathy. CDR3 sequence (DNA): TGTGCCATCATGAGTCCGAGGACTAGCGGGAGGGTTTACGAGCAGTACTTC. It specifies CAIMSPRTSGRVYEQYF.